This entry is about one TCR beta chain. Its antigen remains unknown. TCRs were sequenced from a few patients responding to pembrolizumab. This entry belongs to a study of PD-1 blockade in mismatch repair-deficient tumors. Across the whole study: Patients had about a dozen mismatch repair-deficient cancer types, all previously treated and progressing.

Overall study findings and caveats: Tumor-resident clones, often undetectable pretreatment in blood, expanded then contracted after pembrolizumab.

Per the germline V gene, CDR1 is SGDLS and CDR2 is YYNGEE. Germline trimming cut 0 bases from V and 0 bases from J; bases unmatched to any gene: 11. The length of the CDR3 is 18 residues. The method was immunoSEQ multiplex PCR; TCRdb's version includes in-frame clones alone and lacks a portion of them. The sample includes some 19,000 clones, about 80% of them seen just once. The sequencing here drew on PBMCs, taken 52 weeks after starting pembrolizumab. This chain uses TRBV9 with TRBJ1-1, with 7 nucleotides matching TRBD1. The TCR sequence derives from an adult with mismatch repair-deficient cancer. For the CDR3, the DNA is TGTGCCAGCAGCGTAGTTTCCAACACAGGGGTCCTGAACACTGAAGCTTTCTTT. Translating it yields CASSVVSNTGVLNTEAFF.